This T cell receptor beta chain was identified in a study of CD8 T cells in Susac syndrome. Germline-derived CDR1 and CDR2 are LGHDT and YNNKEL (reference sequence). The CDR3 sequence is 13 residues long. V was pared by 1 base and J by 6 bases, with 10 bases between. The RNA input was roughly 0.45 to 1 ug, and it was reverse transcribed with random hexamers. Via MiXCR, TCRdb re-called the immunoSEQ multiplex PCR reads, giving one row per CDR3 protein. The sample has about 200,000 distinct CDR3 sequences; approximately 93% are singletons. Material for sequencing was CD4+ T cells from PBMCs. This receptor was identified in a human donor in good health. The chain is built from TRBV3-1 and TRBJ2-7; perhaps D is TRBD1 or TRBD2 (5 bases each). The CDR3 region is CASSQVGGSEQYF. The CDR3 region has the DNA TGTGCCAGCAGCCAAGTTGGGGGATCCGAGCAGTACTTC.